A selection of T cell receptor beta chains follows, all from one sample in a study of TIL therapy for anti-PD-1-resistant metastatic lung cancer. The repertoire was sequenced with immunoSEQ multiplex PCR; TCRdb's copy has only in-frame clones and lacks some. Of tens of thousands of clones listed, less than 65% are singletons. This sample comprised tumor tissue, obtained at baseline. Receptors were obtained from a woman between 25 and 80 years old with non-small cell lung cancer. Both conserved end residues are part of each CDR3. Fields, in order: V gene, D gene, CDR3 protein. D genes are given only for firm matches.

>TRBV27|TRBD2
CASSFLLAGGWDTDTQYF
>TRBV14|-
CASSQVSGNTGELFF
>TRBV30|-
CAWTGNSYGYTF
>TRBV7-8|-
CASSFRVPGSVYTYEQYF
>TRBV14|-
CASRAGPHSNQPQHF
>TRBV27|-
CASSLGLNTEAFF
>TRBV30|TRBD2
CAWSPNAGASGEQYF
>TRBV7-2|-
CASSLAQGLGELFF
>TRBV6-1|-
CASSASKGLRTDTQYF
>TRBV12-5|-
CASGLVNTGELFF
>TRBV10-3|TRBD2
CAISGSGSQETQYF
>TRBV6-1|-
CASRSPWTDGYTF
>TRBV30|-
CAWSILAFGGEQFF
>TRBV30|TRBD2
CAWNGGGYEQYF
>TRBV30|-
CAFAISNYGYTF
>TRBV10-3|-
CAISGGTSASGNTIYF
>TRBV6-6|TRBD2
CASSRTSGSYEQYF
>TRBV19|TRBD1
CASSRQGAKGNTIYF
>TRBV10-1|TRBD2
CASSSPGLAGGHYDNEQFF
>TRBV5-4|-
CASSGTGSINEQFF
>TRBV6-5|-
CASSRVVGSDYEQYF
>TRBV9|-
CASSVGQGSGYTF
>TRBV9|TRBD1
CASSVGQADPYEQYF
>TRBV6-5|TRBD1
CASRFTGGANGELFF
>TRBV5-1|-
CASSVLPGHSNQPQHF
>TRBV28|-
CASSSFLNTEAFF
>TRBV30|-
CAWSVGGDRTNEQFF
>TRBV30|-
CAWSFGGSGGYTF
>TRBV14|TRBD1
CASKLTGEGSEQFF
>TRBV20-1|-
CSGLAKNIQYF
>TRBV6-5|TRBD1
CASSLGQGISGNTIYF
>TRBV2|TRBD1
CASSEVGGRDYGYTF
>TRBV7-6|-
CASSLGGWGTGELFF
>TRBV5-1|TRBD2
CASSLDAGGPGELFF
>TRBV7-2|-
CASSLARRLVTGELFF
>TRBV7-9|-
CASTLARDTEAFF
>TRBV6-1|-
CASSLRRGELFF
>TRBV2|-
CASSAGEGTEAFF